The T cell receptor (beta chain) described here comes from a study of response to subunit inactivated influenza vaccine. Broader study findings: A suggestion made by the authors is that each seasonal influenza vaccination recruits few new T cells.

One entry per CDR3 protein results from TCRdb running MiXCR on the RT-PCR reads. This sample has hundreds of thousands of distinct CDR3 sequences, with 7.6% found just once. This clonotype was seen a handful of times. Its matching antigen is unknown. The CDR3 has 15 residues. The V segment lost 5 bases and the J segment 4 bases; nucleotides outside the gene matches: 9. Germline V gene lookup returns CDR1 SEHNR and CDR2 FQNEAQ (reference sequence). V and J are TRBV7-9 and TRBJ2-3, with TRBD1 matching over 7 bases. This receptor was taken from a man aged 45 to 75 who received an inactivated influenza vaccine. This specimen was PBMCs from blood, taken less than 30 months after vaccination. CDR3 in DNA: TGTGCCAGCAGCCCACGACAGGGTTACTCAGATACGCAGTATTTT. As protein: CASSPRQGYSDTQYF. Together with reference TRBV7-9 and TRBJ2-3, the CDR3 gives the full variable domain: DTGVSQNPRHKITKRGQNVTFRCDPISEHNRLYWYRQTLGQGPEFLTYFQNEAQLEKSRLLSDRFSAERPKGSFSTLEIQRTEQGDSAMYLCASSPRQGYSDTQYFGPGTRLTVL.